The present T cell receptor beta chain was sequenced within a study of cytomegalovirus exposure and HLA in healthy donors. The CDR3 has 15 amino acids. CDR1 and CDR2 from the germline V gene are MNHNY and SVGAGI (reference sequence). Between the trimmed V and J ends, which lost 2 bases and 0 bases, there was a span of 11 bases. Healthy donors of bone marrow made up the group. Use of 60 Vbeta and 13 Jbeta primers characterized the PCR. How the authors handled the data: In a later analysis, the count reached roughly 80 million unique TCR beta chains, with about 11 million shared. Only in-frame clones appear in the TCRdb table, and some are missing; sequencing was by immunoSEQ multiplex PCR. That table gives V, J and clone size, and the DNA gave D and trimming. In the table there are 150,000 to 200,000 clones, 65% to 70% of which are singletons.

Sequenced material: PBMCs. This chain connects TRBV6-6 to TRBJ2-7; D is perhaps TRBD1 (5 bases). The sequence derives from a man aged 25 to 40 in good health and CMV-seropositive. CDR3: CASSYGQGNSYEQYF. The CDR3 bases are TGTGCCAGCAGTTACGGGCAGGGTAACTCCTACGAGCAGTACTTC.